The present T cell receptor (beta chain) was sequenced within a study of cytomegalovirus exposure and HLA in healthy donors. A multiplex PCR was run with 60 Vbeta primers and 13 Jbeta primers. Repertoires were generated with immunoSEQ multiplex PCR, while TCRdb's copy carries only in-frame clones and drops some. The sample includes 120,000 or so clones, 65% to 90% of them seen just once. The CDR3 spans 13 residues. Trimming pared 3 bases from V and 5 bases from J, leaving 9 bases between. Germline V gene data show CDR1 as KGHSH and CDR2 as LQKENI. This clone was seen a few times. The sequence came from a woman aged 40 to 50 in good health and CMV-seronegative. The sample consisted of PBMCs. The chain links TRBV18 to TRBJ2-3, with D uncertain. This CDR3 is CASSPHPGDTQYF. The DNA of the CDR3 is TGTGCCAGCTCACCCCACCCCGGAGATACGCAGTATTTT.